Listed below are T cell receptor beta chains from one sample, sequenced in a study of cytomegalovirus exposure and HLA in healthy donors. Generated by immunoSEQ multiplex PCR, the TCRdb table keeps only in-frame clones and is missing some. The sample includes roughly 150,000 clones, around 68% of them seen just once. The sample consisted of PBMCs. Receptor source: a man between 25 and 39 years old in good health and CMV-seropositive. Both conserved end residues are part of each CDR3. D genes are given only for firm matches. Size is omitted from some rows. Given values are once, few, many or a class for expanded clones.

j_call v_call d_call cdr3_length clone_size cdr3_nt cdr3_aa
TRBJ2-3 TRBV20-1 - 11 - TGCAGTGCTTCAGGGGCAGATACGCAGTATTTT CSASGADTQYF
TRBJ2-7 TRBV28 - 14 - TGTGCCAGCAGTCCTCCCATTGGAGACTACGAGCAGTACTTC CASSPPIGDYEQYF
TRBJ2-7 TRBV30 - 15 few TGTGCCTGGAGGGGGAGGAGGGGAGCGACCTACGAGCAGTACTTC CAWRGRRGATYEQYF
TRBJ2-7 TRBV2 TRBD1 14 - TGTGCCAGCCACAACGACAGGGGTTCCTACGAGCAGTACTTC CASHNDRGSYEQYF
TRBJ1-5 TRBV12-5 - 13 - TGTGCTAGTGGTTCCTCGGGGGGACAGCCCCAGCATTTT CASGSSGGQPQHF
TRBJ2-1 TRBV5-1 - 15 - TGCGCCAGCACGAGGGGGGGTATTGGCTACAATGAGCAGTTCTTC CASTRGGIGYNEQFF
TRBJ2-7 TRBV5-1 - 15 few TGCGCCAGCAGCTTGGGGAGTGGTCCCAATTACGAGCAGTACTTC CASSLGSGPNYEQYF
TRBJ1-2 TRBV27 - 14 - TGTGCCAGCAGTTTATTCGGGGATAACTATGGCTACACCTTC CASSLFGDNYGYTF
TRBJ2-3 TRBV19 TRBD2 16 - TGTGCCAGTACCGTACCCCAAGCGGGAGGAGGGGATACGCAGTATTTT CASTVPQAGGGDTQYF
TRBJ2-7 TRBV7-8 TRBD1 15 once TGTGCCAGCAGACCTGACAGGGCACCCTCCTACGAGCAGTACTTC CASRPDRAPSYEQYF
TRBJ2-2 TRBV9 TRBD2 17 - TGTGCCAGCAGCCGATGGGGGGAGGGAGGGAACACCGGGGAGCTGTTTTTT CASSRWGEGGNTGELFF
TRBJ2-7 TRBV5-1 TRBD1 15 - TGCGCCAGCAGCCTGGAAGATGGGACAGACTACGAGCAGTACTTC CASSLEDGTDYEQYF
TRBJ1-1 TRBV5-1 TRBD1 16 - TGCGCCAGCAGCTTCCGGACAGGGGAGGGGAACACTGAAGCTTTCTTT CASSFRTGEGNTEAFF
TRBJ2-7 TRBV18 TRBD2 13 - TGTGCCAGCTCACCAGGGGGGGTCTACGAGCAGTACTTC CASSPGGVYEQYF
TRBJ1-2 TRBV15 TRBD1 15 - TGTGCCACCAGCAGACCACGGACAGGGACGGAGGGCTACACCTTC CATSRPRTGTEGYTF
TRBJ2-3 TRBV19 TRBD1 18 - TGTGCCAGTAGTATCCAAATGGGACAGACCTCTAGCACAGATACGCAGTATTTT CASSIQMGQTSSTDTQYF
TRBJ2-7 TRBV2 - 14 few TGTGCCAGCAGGGAGGGCTGGAATTCGGACGAGCAGTACTTC CASREGWNSDEQYF
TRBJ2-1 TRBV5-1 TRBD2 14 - TGCGCCAGCAGCTCCGGACTAGACTACAATGAGCAGTTCTTC CASSSGLDYNEQFF
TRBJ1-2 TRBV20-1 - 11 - TGCAGTGCTAGAGATCTGCAGGGCTACACCTTC CSARDLQGYTF
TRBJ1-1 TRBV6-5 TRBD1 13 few TGTGCCAGCAGATCCGACAGGGACGCTGAAGCTTTCTTT CASRSDRDAEAFF
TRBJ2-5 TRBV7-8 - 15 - TGTGCCAGCAGCTTAGCGGGCCGCGAGGGAGAGACCCAGTACTTC CASSLAGREGETQYF
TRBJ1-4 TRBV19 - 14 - TGTGCCAGTAGTATAGGCGGTCTAAATGAAAAACTGTTTTTT CASSIGGLNEKLFF
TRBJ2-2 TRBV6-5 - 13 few TGTGCCAGCAGTACCCACTCCATCGGGGAGCTGTTTTTT CASSTHSIGELFF
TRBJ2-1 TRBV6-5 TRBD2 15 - TGTGCCAGCAGTTCCCCAGCGGGAGACGACAATGAGCAGTTCTTC CASSSPAGDDNEQFF
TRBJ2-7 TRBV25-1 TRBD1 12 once TGTGCCAGCGAGGGACAGGCCTACGAGCAGTACTTC CASEGQAYEQYF
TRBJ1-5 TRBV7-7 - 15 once TGTGCCAGCACCCCCGGCAGGGGTCGGGGTCAGCCCCAGCATTTT CASTPGRGRGQPQHF
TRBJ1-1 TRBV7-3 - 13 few TGTGCCAGCAGCTTAGAGTCCGGCACTGAAGCTTTCTTT CASSLESGTEAFF
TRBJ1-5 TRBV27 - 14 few TGTGCCAGCAGTATGTGGGGGCCGGGTCAGCCCCAGCATTTT CASSMWGPGQPQHF
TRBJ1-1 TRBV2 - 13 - TGTGCCAGCAGTACAGGTATGAACACTGAAGCTTTCTTT CASSTGMNTEAFF
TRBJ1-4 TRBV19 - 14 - TGTGCCAGTAGCCGAGCTCGGGAGGTCCAAAAACTGTTTTTT CASSRAREVQKLFF
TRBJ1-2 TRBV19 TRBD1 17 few TGTGCCAGTAGTCCCAAGACAGGGGGGTATACTAACTATGGCTACACCTTC CASSPKTGGYTNYGYTF
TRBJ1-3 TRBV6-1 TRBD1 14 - TGTGCCAGCAACAGGGGAAGCTCTGGAAACACCATATATTTT CASNRGSSGNTIYF
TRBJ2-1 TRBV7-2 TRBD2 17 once TGTGCCAGCAGCTTAGGGGGGCTAGCGGGAGCTGACAATGAGCAGTTCTTC CASSLGGLAGADNEQFF
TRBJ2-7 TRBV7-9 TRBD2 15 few TGTGCCAGCAGCTCACGACTAGCGGGAGGGTACGAGCAGTACTTC CASSSRLAGGYEQYF
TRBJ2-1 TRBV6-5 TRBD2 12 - TGTGCCAGCAGGAGCGGGGTCAATGAGCAGTTCTTC CASRSGVNEQFF
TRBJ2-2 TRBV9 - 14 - TGTGCCAGCGGAACACAGACCTTCACCGGGGAGCTGTTTTTT CASGTQTFTGELFF
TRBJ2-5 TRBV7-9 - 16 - TGTGCCAGCAGCTTAGGTCAGGGAGGGGGACAAGAGACCCAGTACTTC CASSLGQGGGQETQYF
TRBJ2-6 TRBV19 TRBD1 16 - TGTGCCAGTAGTATAACAGGGGGCTCTGGGGCCAACGTCCTGACTTTC CASSITGGSGANVLTF
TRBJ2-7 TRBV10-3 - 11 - TGTGCCATCAGGCAGACCTACGAGCAGTACTTC CAIRQTYEQYF
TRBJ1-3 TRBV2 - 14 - TGTGCCAGCAGGAGGGAAATCTCTGGAAACACCATATATTTT CASRREISGNTIYF
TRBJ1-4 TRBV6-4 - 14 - TGTGCCAGCACCCAAAGTGAGAATAATGAAAAACTGTTTTTT CASTQSENNEKLFF
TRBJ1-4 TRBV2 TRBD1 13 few TGTGCCACCAAGACAGGGGCTAATGAAAAACTGTTTTTT CATKTGANEKLFF
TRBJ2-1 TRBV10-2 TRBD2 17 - TGCGCCAGCAGCGGGACTAGCGGGAGATTTGGGTACAATGAGCAGTTCTTC CASSGTSGRFGYNEQFF
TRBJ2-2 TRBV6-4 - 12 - TGTGCCAGCAGTCGTGTGTCCGGGGAGCTGTTTTTT CASSRVSGELFF
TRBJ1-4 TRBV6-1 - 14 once TGTGCCAGTGGGATAAAACGCGGGGGGGAAAAACTGTTTTTT CASGIKRGGEKLFF
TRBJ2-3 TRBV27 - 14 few TGTGCCAGCAGTTTCGGTCCTCTTGCGGATACGCAGTATTTT CASSFGPLADTQYF
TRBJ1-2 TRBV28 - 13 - TGTGCCAGCAGTTTAACGCAGGGAATGGGCTACACCTTC CASSLTQGMGYTF
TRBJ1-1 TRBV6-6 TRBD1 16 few TGTGCCAGCAGTCAAAGGAACAGGGGGATGAACACTGAAGCTTTCTTT CASSQRNRGMNTEAFF
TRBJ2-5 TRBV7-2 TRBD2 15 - TGTGCCAGCAGCTTGATGGGGAGGGACTCAGAGACCCAGTACTTC CASSLMGRDSETQYF
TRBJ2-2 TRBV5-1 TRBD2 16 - TGCGCCAGCAGACTAGCGGGAGGGCCTGGCACCGGGGAGCTGTTTTTT CASRLAGGPGTGELFF